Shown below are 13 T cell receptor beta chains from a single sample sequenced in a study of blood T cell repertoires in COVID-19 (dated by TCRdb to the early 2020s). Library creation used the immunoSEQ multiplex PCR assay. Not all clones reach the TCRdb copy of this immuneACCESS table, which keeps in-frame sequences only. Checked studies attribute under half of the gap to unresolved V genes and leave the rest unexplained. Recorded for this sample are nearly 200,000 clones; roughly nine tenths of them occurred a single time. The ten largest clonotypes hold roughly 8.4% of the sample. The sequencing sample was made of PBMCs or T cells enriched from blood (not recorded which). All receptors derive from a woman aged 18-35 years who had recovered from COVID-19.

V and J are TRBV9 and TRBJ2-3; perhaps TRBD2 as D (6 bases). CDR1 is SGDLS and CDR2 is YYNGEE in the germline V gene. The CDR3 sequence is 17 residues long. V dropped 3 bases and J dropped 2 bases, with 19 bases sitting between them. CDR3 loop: CASSESLAGLYTDTQYF. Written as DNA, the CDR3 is TGTGCCAGCAGCGAGAGTCTGGCGGGGCTTTACACAGATACGCAGTATTTT.

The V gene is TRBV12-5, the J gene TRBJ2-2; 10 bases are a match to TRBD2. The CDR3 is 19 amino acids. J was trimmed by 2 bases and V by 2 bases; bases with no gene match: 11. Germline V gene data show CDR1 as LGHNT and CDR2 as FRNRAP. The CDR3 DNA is TGTGCTAGTGGTTTGCCCCGTGCGCTAGCGGGGGAAAACACCGGGGAGCTGTTTTTT. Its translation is CASGLPRALAGENTGELFF.

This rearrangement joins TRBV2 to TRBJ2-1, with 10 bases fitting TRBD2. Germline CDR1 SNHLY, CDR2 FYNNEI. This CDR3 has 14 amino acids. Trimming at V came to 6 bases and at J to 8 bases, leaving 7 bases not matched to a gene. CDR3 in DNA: TGTGCCAGCAGCGTTGGACTAGCGGAAGATGAGCAGTTCTTC. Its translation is CASSVGLAEDEQFF.

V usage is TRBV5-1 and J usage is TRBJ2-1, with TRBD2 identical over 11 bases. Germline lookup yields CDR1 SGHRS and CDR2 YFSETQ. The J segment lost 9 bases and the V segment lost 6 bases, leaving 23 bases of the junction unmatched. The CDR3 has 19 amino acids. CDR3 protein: CASTAVLSTLAGGQGEQFF. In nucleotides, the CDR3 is TGCGCCAGCACCGCTGTGCTATCAACCTTAGCGGGGGGGCAGGGTGAGCAGTTCTTC.

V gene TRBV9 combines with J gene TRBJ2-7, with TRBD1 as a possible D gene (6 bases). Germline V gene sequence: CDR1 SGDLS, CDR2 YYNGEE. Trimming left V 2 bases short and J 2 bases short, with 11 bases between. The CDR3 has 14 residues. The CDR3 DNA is TGTGCCAGCAGCGTCACAGGGACCGCCTACGAGCAGTACTTC. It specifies CASSVTGTAYEQYF.

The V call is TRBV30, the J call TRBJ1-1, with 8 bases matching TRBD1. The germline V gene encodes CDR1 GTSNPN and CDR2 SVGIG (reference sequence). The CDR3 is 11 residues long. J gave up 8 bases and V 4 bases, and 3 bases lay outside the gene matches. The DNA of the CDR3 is TGTGCCTGGACGACAGGGGCCGAAGCTTTCTTT. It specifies CAWTTGAEAFF.

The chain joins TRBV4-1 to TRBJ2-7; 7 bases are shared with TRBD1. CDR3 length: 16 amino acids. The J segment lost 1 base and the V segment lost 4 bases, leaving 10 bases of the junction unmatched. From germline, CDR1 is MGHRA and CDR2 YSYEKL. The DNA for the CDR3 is TGCGCCAGCAGCCCCCATGGGACAGCTTCATCCTACGAGCAGTACTTC. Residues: CASSPHGTASSYEQYF.

DNA of the CDR3: TGCGCCAGCAGCCTTGGGGGACAGGGGTACGATCAGCCCCAGCATTTT. This encodes CASSLGGQGYDQPQHF. The chain is built from TRBV5-1 and TRBJ1-5, with 10 nucleotides matching TRBD1. The CDR3 is 16 residues long. Germline CDR1 SGHRS, CDR2 YFSETQ. The ends lost 4 bases at V and 5 bases at J; junction bases unmatched: 9. The full variable domain, completed using reference TRBV5-1 and TRBJ1-5, is KAGVTQTPRYLIKTRGQQVTLSCSPISGHRSVSWYQQTPGQGLQFLFEYFSETQRNKGNFPGRFSGRQFSNSRSEMNVSTLELGDSALYLCASSLGGQGYDQPQHFGDGTRLSIL.

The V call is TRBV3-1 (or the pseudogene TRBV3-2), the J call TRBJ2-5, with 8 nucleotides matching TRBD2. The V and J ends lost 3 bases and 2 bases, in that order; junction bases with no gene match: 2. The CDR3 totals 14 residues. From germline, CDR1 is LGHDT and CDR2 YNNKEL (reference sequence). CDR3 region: CASSHTSGQETQYF. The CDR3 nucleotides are TGTGCCAGCAGCCACACTAGCGGACAAGAGACCCAGTACTTC.

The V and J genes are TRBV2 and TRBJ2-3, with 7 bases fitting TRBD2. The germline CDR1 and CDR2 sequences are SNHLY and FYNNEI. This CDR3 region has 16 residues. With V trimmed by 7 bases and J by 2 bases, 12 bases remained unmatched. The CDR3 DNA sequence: TGTGCCAGCACCCTCGCTAGCGGCACCAACACAGATACGCAGTATTTT. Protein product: CASTLASGTNTDTQYF.

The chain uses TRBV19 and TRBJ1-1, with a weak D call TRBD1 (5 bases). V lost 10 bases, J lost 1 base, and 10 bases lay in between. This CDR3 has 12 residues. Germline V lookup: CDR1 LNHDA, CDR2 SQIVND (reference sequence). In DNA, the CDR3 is TGTGCCACCGGGGGACGGAACACTGAAGCTTTCTTT. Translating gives CATGGRNTEAFF.

The CDR3 sequence: CASSKRPTGSYEQYF. Here the CDR3 DNA reads TGTGCCAGCAGCAAACGGCCGACAGGCTCCTACGAGCAGTACTTC. This sequence joins TRBV7-2 and TRBJ2-7; D is possibly TRBD1 (6 bases). V gave up 5 bases and J gave up 0 bases, with 14 bases separating them. There are 15 residues in the CDR3. The germline gives CDR1 SGHTA, CDR2 FQGNSA.

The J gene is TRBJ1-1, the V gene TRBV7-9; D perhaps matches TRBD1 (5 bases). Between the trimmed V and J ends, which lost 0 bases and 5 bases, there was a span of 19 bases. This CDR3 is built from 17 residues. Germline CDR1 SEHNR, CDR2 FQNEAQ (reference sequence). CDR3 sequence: CASSLADRNGAGTEAFF. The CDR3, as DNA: TGTGCCAGCAGCTTAGCGGATAGGAATGGGGCGGGGACTGAAGCTTTCTTT.